Presented here are 20 T cell receptor beta chains from one specimen sequenced in a study of shared clonotypes between healthy human individuals. TCRdb keeps only in-frame clones here, not all; method: immunoSEQ multiplex PCR. Of around 940,000 clones listed, about three quarters were seen once; the top ten hold around 1.5%. Sequencing input: memory CD4+ T cells sorted from blood. Subset given: CD45RA-negative fraction. The receptors shown here come from a man younger than 35 in good health.

J is TRBJ2-3 and V is TRBV7-9, with D perhaps matching TRBD1 (5 bases). The CDR3 is 17 amino acids. Trimming left V 0 bases short and J 4 bases short, with 17 bases between. Germline V lookup: CDR1 SEHNR, CDR2 FQNEAQ (reference sequence). CDR3 nucleotides: TGTGCCAGCAGCTTAGCCCCAATCGGTCAGGGCGCAGATACGCAGTATTTT. It yields the protein CASSLAPIGQGADTQYF.

This rearrangement joins TRBV28 to TRBJ1-5; TRBD1 is a possible D gene (5 bases). CDR1 is MDHEN, CDR2 SYDVKM, per germline. Trimming left V 6 bases short and J 6 bases short, with 15 bases between. This CDR3 comprises 14 residues. The chain's CDR3 is CASSHGGGGQPQHF. DNA of the CDR3: TGTGCCAGCAGCCATGGGGGGGGAGGTCAGCCCCAGCATTTT.

The gene calls are TRBV7-8 and TRBJ2-1; 8 bases match TRBD1. CDR3 length: 16 residues. V lost 1 base and J lost 0; bases outside the gene matches: 2. Germline values: CDR1 SGHVS, CDR2 FQNEAQ. DNA of the CDR3: TGTGCCAGCAGCTTAGGACAGGGGAGCTCCTACAATGAGCAGTTCTTC. It is translated as CASSLGQGSSYNEQFF.

This sequence joins TRBV13 and TRBJ1-1; 8 nucleotides line up with TRBD1. There are 17 residues in the CDR3. After removal of 3 bases from V and 5 bases from J, the junction contained 14 bases not matched to a gene. Germline V gene data show CDR1 as PRHDT and CDR2 as FYEKMQ (reference sequence). The CDR3 DNA sequence: TGTGCCAGCAGCTTTTATGGACAGGGCTCAATAAGAACTGAAGCTTTCTTT. As protein: CASSFYGQGSIRTEAFF.

The chain uses TRBV5-1 and TRBJ2-3, with D perhaps being TRBD1 or TRBD2 (5 bases each). Germline lookup yields CDR1 SGHRS and CDR2 YFSETQ. Trimming removed 3 bases at V and 10 bases at J, with 15 bases between. The CDR3 runs to 13 residues. CDR3 region: CASSSLGGEPQYF. In nucleotides, the CDR3 is TGCGCCAGCAGCTCCCTTGGGGGTGAGCCGCAGTATTTT.

Notes on this clone: Since a far larger clone is one base different, this is likely a read error. The same CDR3 is also encoded by other DNA sequences in this sample. V gene TRBV7-2 combines with J gene TRBJ1-1; 7 nucleotides align to TRBD1. This CDR3 has 14 residues. Losses at the gene ends were 3 bases for V and 1 base for J; bases not matched to a gene: 2. The V gene's germline CDR1 is SGHTA and CDR2 FQGNSA. The CDR3: CASSFRQGNTEAFF. CDR3 nucleotides: TGTGCCAGCAGCTTCCGACAGGGGAACACTGAAGCTTTCTTT.

As regards this clone: This same CDR3 is encoded by further DNA sequences in the sample. This chain uses TRBV5-1 with TRBJ2-3; unclear D gene. The CDR3 consists of 12 residues. V lost 0 bases and J 5 bases, leaving 4 bases between the germline ends. Germline CDR1 and CDR2: SGHRS and YFSETQ. DNA of the CDR3: TGCGCCAGCAGCTTGGCCGGAGATACGCAGTATTTT. It encodes CASSLAGDTQYF. The full variable domain, in which reference TRBV5-1 and TRBJ2-3 provide the parts outside the CDR3, is KAGVTQTPRYLIKTRGQQVTLSCSPISGHRSVSWYQQTPGQGLQFLFEYFSETQRNKGNFPGRFSGRQFSNSRSEMNVSTLELGDSALYLCASSLAGDTQYFGPGTRLTVL.

The chain uses TRBV30 and TRBJ1-4; 7 positions agree with TRBD1. Per the germline V gene, CDR1 is GTSNPN and CDR2 is SVGIG (reference sequence). The CDR3 spans 13 residues. J gave up 8 bases and V 8 bases, and 11 bases lay outside the gene matches. The CDR3 sequence: CALNTGVGEKLFF. The CDR3 nucleotides read TGTGCCCTCAATACAGGGGTTGGGGAAAAACTGTTTTTT. The whole variable domain, remainder taken from reference TRBV30 and TRBJ1-4, is SQTIHQWPATLVQPVGSPLSLECTVEGTSNPNLYWYRQAAGRGLQLLFYSVGIGQISSEVPQNLSASRPQDRQFILSSKKLLLSDSGFYLCALNTGVGEKLFFGSGTQLSVL.

The chain joins TRBV11-2 to TRBJ2-2, with 7 bases identical to TRBD1. Germline V lookup: CDR1 SGHAT, CDR2 FQNNGV. J lost 7 bases, V lost 3 bases, and 2 bases had no gene match. CDR3 length: 13 residues. CDR3 region: CASSFRDSGELFF. Written as DNA, the CDR3 is TGTGCCAGCAGCTTCCGGGACAGCGGGGAGCTGTTTTTT.

This chain links TRBV7-2 with TRBJ2-7; 8 bases are shared with TRBD1. The ends lost 4 bases at V and 0 bases at J; junction bases unmatched: 8. The CDR3 runs 16 residues. The germline V gene has CDR1 SGHTA and CDR2 FQGNSA. Here the CDR3 DNA reads TGTGCCAGCAGCTCAGACGGACAGGGTAGCTCCTACGAGCAGTACTTC. Its translation: CASSSDGQGSSYEQYF.

The chain recombines TRBV6-5 with TRBJ2-7; 8 bases are a match to TRBD2. The CDR3 extends over 15 amino acids. V shed 5 bases and J 1 base; nucleotides not matched to a gene: 7. In germline, CDR1 is MNHEY, CDR2 SVGAGI. CDR3 in DNA: TGTGCCAGCAGTGTTGGGGGACTAGGATCCTACGAGCAGTACTTC. It codes for CASSVGGLGSYEQYF.

On this clone: One base away lies a much larger clone, so this may be a sequencing read error. Other nucleotide sequences from this sample produce the same CDR3. This chain connects TRBV6-1 to TRBJ2-7; 7 bases match TRBD1. Germline V gives CDR1 MNHNS, CDR2 SASEGT. V lost 5 bases and J lost 2; bases outside the gene matches: 3. The CDR3 extends over 13 amino acids. The CDR3 is CASSRTGTYEQYF. The CDR3 DNA follows: TGTGCCAGCAGTCGGACAGGAACCTACGAGCAGTACTTC.

This clone was seen a single time. This chain connects TRBV6-4 to TRBJ2-1, with a possible D match to TRBD2 (5 bases). The CDR3 runs 14 residues. Germline loops: CDR1 MRHNA, CDR2 SNTAGT. The germline V and J ends were trimmed by 4 bases and 4 bases, with 11 bases remaining between them. The CDR3 DNA sequence: TGTGCCAGCAGTGCCGGGGAAAGTTACAATGAGCAGTTCTTC. Its translation is CASSAGESYNEQFF.

The rearrangement links TRBV20-1 to TRBJ2-1; weak D call: TRBD1 (5 bases). The CDR3 consists of 11 residues. The V end was cut by 5 bases, the J end by 10 bases, with 12 bases between. Germline V gene sequence: CDR1 DFQATT, CDR2 SNEGSKA (reference sequence). The chain's CDR3 is CSADRSIEQFF. The CDR3 nucleotides are TGCAGTGCTGACAGATCCATCGAGCAGTTCTTC.

This chain links TRBV7-9 with TRBJ1-2; no reliable D call. V was trimmed by 1 base and J by 7 bases, leaving 7 bases between them. Looked up from germline, CDR1 is SEHNR and CDR2 is FQNEAQ (reference sequence). This CDR3 comprises 12 residues. The CDR3 DNA sequence: TGTGCCAGCAGCTTAGATGGAGGTGGCTACACCTTC. Residues: CASSLDGGGYTF.

V and J are TRBV11-2 and TRBJ2-2; D ambiguous. Trimming left V 4 bases short and J 6 bases short, with 12 bases between. CDR1 is SGHAT and CDR2 is FQNNGV in the germline V gene. This CDR3 region has 14 residues. The CDR3 bases are TGTGCCAGCAGCTGGGATACGGCGTCCGGGGAGCTGTTTTTT. Its translation: CASSWDTASGELFF.

This clone was observed once. The chain combines TRBV28 with TRBJ2-7; D is unclear. The length of the CDR3 is 12 residues. Trimming removed 1 base from V and 3 bases from J, with 4 bases in between. CDR1 and CDR2 (germline): MDHEN, SYDVKM. The CDR3, as DNA: TGTGCCAGCAGTTTATACCGCTACGAGCAGTACTTC. Its protein is CASSLYRYEQYF.

CDR3 region: CASSPSEYGGRETQYF. The CDR3 region has the DNA TGCGCCAGCAGCCCGTCGGAATATGGGGGCCGGGAGACCCAGTACTTC. The chain is built from TRBV5-1 and TRBJ2-5; possible D gene TRBD1, 6 bases. Trimming cost V 4 bases and J 5 bases, with 21 bases left between them. CDR1 and CDR2 (germline): SGHRS, YFSETQ. This CDR3 comprises 16 residues.

Note on this clone: Given a far larger clone just one base away, this is likely a sequencing read error. J is TRBJ1-1 and V is TRBV10-3; 8 positions agree with TRBD1. Germline CDR1 ENHRY, CDR2 SYGVKD. After removal of 6 bases from V and 1 base from J, the junction contained 4 bases not matched to a gene. The CDR3 totals 14 residues. The CDR3: CAIRDGQGNTEAFF. In DNA form, the CDR3 reads TGTGCCATCAGGGATGGACAGGGGAACACTGAAGCTTTCTTT.

This clone appeared a few times. The chain couples TRBV7-2 to TRBJ1-2; D is undetermined. The germline CDR1 and CDR2 sequences are SGHTA and FQGNSA. V lost 4 bases, J lost 0 bases, and 9 bases lay in between. This CDR3 region has 14 residues. DNA of the CDR3: TGTGCCAGCAGCTCCGTTAACTCTAACTATGGCTACACCTTC. Translating it yields CASSSVNSNYGYTF.